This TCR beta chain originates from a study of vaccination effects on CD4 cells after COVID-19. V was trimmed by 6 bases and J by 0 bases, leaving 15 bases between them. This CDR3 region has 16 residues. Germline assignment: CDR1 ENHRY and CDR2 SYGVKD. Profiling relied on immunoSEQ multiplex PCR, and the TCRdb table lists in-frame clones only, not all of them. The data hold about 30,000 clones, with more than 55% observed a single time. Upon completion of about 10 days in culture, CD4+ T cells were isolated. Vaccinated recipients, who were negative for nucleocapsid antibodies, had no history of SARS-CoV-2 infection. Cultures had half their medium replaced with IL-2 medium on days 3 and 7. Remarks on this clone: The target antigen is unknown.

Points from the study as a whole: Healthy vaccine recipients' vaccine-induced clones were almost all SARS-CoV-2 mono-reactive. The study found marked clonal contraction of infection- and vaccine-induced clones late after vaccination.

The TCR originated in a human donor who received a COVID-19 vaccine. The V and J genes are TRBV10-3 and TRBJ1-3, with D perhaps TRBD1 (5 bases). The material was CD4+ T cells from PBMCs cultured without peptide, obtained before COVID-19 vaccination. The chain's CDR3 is CAISPTGRTSGNTIYF. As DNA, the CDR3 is TGTGCCATCAGCCCCACGGGACGCACCTCTGGAAACACCATATATTTT.